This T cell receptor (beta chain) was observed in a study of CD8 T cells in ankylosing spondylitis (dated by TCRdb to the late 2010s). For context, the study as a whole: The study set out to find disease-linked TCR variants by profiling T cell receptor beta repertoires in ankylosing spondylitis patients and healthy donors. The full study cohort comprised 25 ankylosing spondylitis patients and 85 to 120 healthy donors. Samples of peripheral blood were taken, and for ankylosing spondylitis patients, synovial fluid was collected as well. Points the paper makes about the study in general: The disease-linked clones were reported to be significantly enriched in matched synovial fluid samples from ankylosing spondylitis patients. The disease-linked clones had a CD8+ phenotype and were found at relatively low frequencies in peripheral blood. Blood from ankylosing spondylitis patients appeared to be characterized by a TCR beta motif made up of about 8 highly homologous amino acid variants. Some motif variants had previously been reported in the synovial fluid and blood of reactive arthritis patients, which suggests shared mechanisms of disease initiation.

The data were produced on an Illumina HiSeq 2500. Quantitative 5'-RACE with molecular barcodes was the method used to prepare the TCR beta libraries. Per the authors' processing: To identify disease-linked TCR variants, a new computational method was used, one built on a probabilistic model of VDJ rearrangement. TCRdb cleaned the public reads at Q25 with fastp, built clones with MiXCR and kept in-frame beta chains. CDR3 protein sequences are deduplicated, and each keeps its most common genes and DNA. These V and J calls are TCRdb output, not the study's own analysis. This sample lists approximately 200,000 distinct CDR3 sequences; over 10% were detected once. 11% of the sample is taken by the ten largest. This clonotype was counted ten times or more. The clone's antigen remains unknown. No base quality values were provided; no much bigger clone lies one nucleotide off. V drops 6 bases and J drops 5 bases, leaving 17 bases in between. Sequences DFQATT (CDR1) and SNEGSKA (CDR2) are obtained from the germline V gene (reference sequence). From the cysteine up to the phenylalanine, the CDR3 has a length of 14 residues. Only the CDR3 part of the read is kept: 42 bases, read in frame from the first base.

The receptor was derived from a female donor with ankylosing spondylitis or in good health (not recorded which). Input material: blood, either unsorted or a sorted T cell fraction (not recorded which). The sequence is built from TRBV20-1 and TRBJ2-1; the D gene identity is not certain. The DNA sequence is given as TGCAGTGCGGTAGAGTGGGCGAGGAACAATGAGCAGTTCTTC. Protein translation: CSAVEWARNNEQFF.